One and the same sample provided the 22 T cell receptor beta chains below, sequenced in a study of cytomegalovirus exposure and HLA in healthy donors. PCR primers comprised 60 Vbeta and 13 Jbeta primers. This table comes from immunoSEQ multiplex PCR, and its TCRdb copy is limited to in-frame clones, with some not included. The sample includes 60,000 to 80,000 clones. Source material: PBMCs. These receptors originate from a boy aged 5-17 years in good health and CMV-seronegative.

V and J are TRBV5-4 and TRBJ1-1; D is unclear. Germline CDR1 and CDR2: SGHNT and YYREEE (reference sequence). CDR3 size: 12 residues. Trimming stripped 4 bases from V and 2 bases from J, with 6 bases between. The chain's CDR3 is CASSIINTEAFF. In nucleotides, the CDR3 is TGTGCCAGCAGCATTATAAACACTGAAGCTTTCTTT.

This chain connects TRBV7-6 to TRBJ2-3; no definite D call. The CDR3 is 15 amino acids. Germline V gives CDR1 SGHVS, CDR2 FNYEAQ. V gave up 4 bases and J gave up 4 bases, with 15 bases separating them. Here the CDR3 reads CASSSTPSVSDTQYF. The DNA for the CDR3 is TGTGCCAGCAGCTCGACCCCTAGTGTATCAGATACGCAGTATTTT. The entire variable domain, with the rest obtained from reference TRBV7-6 and TRBJ2-3, is as follows: GAGVSQSPRYKVTKRGQDVALRCDPISGHVSLYWYRQALGQGPEFLTYFNYEAQQDKSGLPNDRFSAERPEGSISTLTIQRTEQRDSAMYRCASSSTPSVSDTQYFGPGTRLTVL.

The CDR3 region has the DNA TGCGCCAGCAGCCAATTCCAAAACGGGGGCTACGAGCAGTACTTC. Amino acid sequence: CASSQFQNGGYEQYF. The rearrangement uses TRBV4-3 and TRBJ2-7; D may be TRBD2 (6 bases). V was shortened by 2 bases and J by 3 bases, with 14 bases between the two germline ends. Germline V gene lookup returns CDR1 LGHNA and CDR2 YSLEER. The CDR3 is made up of 15 amino acids.

V gene TRBV10-3 combines with J gene TRBJ2-3, with 7 bases that match TRBD1. Germline assignment: CDR1 ENHRY and CDR2 SYGVKD. J gave up 2 bases and V 6 bases, and 2 bases lay outside the gene matches. The CDR3 has 13 residues. CDR3 loop: CAIRGTDTDTQYF. In nucleotides, the CDR3 is TGTGCCATCAGGGGGACAGACACAGATACGCAGTATTTT.

The chain couples TRBV25-1 to TRBJ1-3, with 8 bases aligning to TRBD1. The junction had 3 bases not matched to a gene; V was cut back by 4 bases and J by 13 bases. Germline V CDR1 and CDR2: MGHDK, SYGVNS. CDR3 size: 11 residues. CDR3 sequence reads: CASSATGEIYF. Written as DNA, the CDR3 is TGTGCCAGCAGTGCGACAGGGGAGATATATTTT.

The chain joins TRBV5-6 to TRBJ1-1; D gene uncertain. Trimming removed 3 bases from V and 10 bases from J, with 16 bases in between. The CDR3 totals 13 residues. Germline V gives CDR1 SGHDT, CDR2 YYEEEE. The CDR3 nucleotides read TGTGCCAGCAGCTGGAGGGTTGATCAAGGAGCTTTCTTT. Translated, it gives CASSWRVDQGAFF.

This sequence joins TRBV19 and TRBJ2-7; 9 positions agree with TRBD2. Germline V CDR1 and CDR2: LNHDA, SQIVND (reference sequence). With 8 bases clipped from V and 7 bases from J, the junction kept 6 bases outside the gene matches. CDR3 size: 12 residues. As DNA, the CDR3 is TGTGCCAGTGCGGGACTAGCCGGGGAGCAGTACTTC. Protein product: CASAGLAGEQYF. Using reference TRBV19 and TRBJ2-7 for the parts outside the CDR3, the full variable domain is DGGITQSPKYLFRKEGQNVTLSCEQNLNHDAMYWYRQDPGQGLRLIYYSQIVNDFQKGDIAEGYSVSREKKESFPLTVTSAQKNPTAFYLCASAGLAGEQYFGPGTRLTVT.

This rearrangement joins TRBV7-2 to TRBJ1-2, with 8 bases fitting TRBD1. The V gene end was trimmed by 3 bases and the J gene end by 1 base; junction bases not matched to a gene: 7. CDR1 and CDR2 (germline): SGHTA, FQGNSA. The CDR3 contains 16 residues. Here the CDR3 DNA reads TGTGCCAGCAGCTTTATACAGGGGGGGAATAACTATGGCTACACCTTC. Its translation: CASSFIQGGNNYGYTF. The whole variable domain, remainder taken from reference TRBV7-2 and TRBJ1-2, is GAGVSQSPSNKVTEKGKDVELRCDPISGHTALYWYRQSLGQGLEFLIYFQGNSAPDKSGLPSDRFSAERTGGSVSTLTIQRTQQEDSAVYLCASSFIQGGNNYGYTFGSGTRLTVV.

This rearrangement joins TRBV27 to TRBJ2-7; TRBD1 matches 10 bases. Per germline, CDR1 MNHEY and CDR2 SMNVEV (reference sequence). The CDR3 length is 14 residues. The chain's CDR3 is CGNTRQGADDEQYF. The CDR3 nucleotides are TGTGGCAACACCCGACAGGGGGCGGACGACGAGCAGTACTTC.

V usage is TRBV9 and J usage is TRBJ2-7, with D perhaps matching TRBD1 (6 bases). With 3 bases removed from V and 5 bases from J, the gap between germline ends came to 12 bases. The germline gives CDR1 SGDLS, CDR2 YYNGEE. The CDR3 runs to 13 residues. For the CDR3, the DNA is TGTGCCAGCAGCGCAACAGGGTTCAACGAGCAGTACTTC. Encoded protein: CASSATGFNEQYF.

The chain recombines TRBV6-5 with TRBJ1-2, with TRBD1 matching 9 bases. The CDR3 loop spans 13 amino acids. The trim removed 6 bases at V and 3 bases at J, leaving 2 bases unmatched. Germline V gene data show CDR1 as MNHEY and CDR2 as SVGAGI. The CDR3 here is CASSGDRDYGYTF. The DNA for the CDR3 is TGTGCCAGCAGCGGGGACAGGGACTATGGCTACACCTTC.

The rearrangement uses TRBV7-7 and TRBJ2-5; D could derive from TRBD1 or TRBD2 (6 bases each). The V and J ends lost 5 bases and 0 bases respectively, with 13 bases between them. CDR1 and CDR2 (germline): SSHAT, FNYEAQ (reference sequence). The CDR3 has 15 amino acids. The CDR3 region is CASSVGGTNQETQYF. The DNA for the CDR3 is TGTGCCAGCAGCGTAGGAGGGACAAACCAAGAGACCCAGTACTTC.

This sequence joins TRBV19 and TRBJ2-7; tentatively, D is TRBD1 (6 bases). The CDR3 is 14 amino acids. V lost 5 bases, J lost 2 bases, and 13 bases lay in between. Germline-derived CDR1 and CDR2 are LNHDA and SQIVND (reference sequence). CDR3 in amino acids: CASSAWDTAYEQYF. Here the CDR3 DNA reads TGTGCCAGTAGTGCCTGGGACACCGCCTACGAGCAGTACTTC.

V is TRBV13 and J is TRBJ1-1; D remains unclear. CDR1 is PRHDT, CDR2 FYEKMQ, per germline (reference sequence). CDR3 length: 14 amino acids. V gave up 0 bases and J gave up 4 bases, with 9 bases separating them. CDR3 sequence: CASSLGQDPTEAFF. The CDR3 DNA is TGTGCCAGCAGCTTAGGTCAGGATCCCACTGAAGCTTTCTTT.

The V and J genes are TRBV7-9 and TRBJ2-7, with D maybe TRBD1 (6 bases). CDR1 SEHNR and CDR2 FQNEAQ come from the germline V gene (reference sequence). Trimming removed 1 base from V and 2 bases from J, with 12 bases in between. The CDR3 sequence is 15 residues long. The CDR3 nucleotides read TGTGCCAGCAGCTTAGTCAGGGACACCGCCTACGAGCAGTACTTC. It specifies CASSLVRDTAYEQYF.

DNA of the CDR3: TGTGCCAGCAGCACGACAGGGGGGCCCTACGAGCAGTACTTC. Translating it yields CASSTTGGPYEQYF. V gene TRBV5-6 combines with J gene TRBJ2-7, with 9 bases matching TRBD1. From germline, CDR1 is SGHDT and CDR2 YYEEEE. Trimming removed 4 bases from V and 2 bases from J; junction bases left unmatched: 4. This CDR3 comprises 14 residues.

V and J are TRBV6-5 and TRBJ2-5, with D tentatively TRBD2 (5 bases). The CDR3 sequence is 14 residues long. V shed 8 bases and J shed 7 bases, with 20 bases lying between them. CDR1 and CDR2 (germline): MNHEY, SVGAGI. CDR3 sequence reads: CASLSGRTFGTQYF. The CDR3 coding sequence is TGTGCCAGCTTAAGCGGACGGACCTTTGGGACCCAGTACTTC.

The chain employs TRBV9 and TRBJ1-2; unclear D gene. Trimming left V 0 bases short and J 6 bases short, with 9 bases between. This CDR3 has 13 residues. Germline loops: CDR1 SGDLS, CDR2 YYNGEE. Here the CDR3 DNA reads TGTGCCAGCAGCGTAGAGGTGGGCAATGGCTACACCTTC. Translating it yields CASSVEVGNGYTF.

V and J are TRBV20-1 and TRBJ2-3; no definite D call. Per germline, CDR1 DFQATT and CDR2 SNEGSKA (reference sequence). Trimming pared 6 bases from V and 4 bases from J, leaving 8 bases between. The CDR3 has 11 amino acids. The DNA for the CDR3 is TGCAGTGCCGTGGGCTCAGATACGCAGTATTTT. This translates into CSAVGSDTQYF.

With respect to this clone: Other DNA sequences of this sample code for an identical CDR3. This chain connects TRBV9 to TRBJ2-3; D ambiguous. The germline CDR1 and CDR2 sequences are SGDLS and YYNGEE. Trimming removed 0 bases from V and 4 bases from J, with 3 bases in between. This CDR3 region has 12 residues. Here the CDR3 reads CASSVVADTQYF. The CDR3 DNA reads TGTGCCAGCAGCGTAGTCGCAGATACGCAGTATTTT.

The chain has TRBV27 and TRBJ1-4; D may be TRBD1 (6 bases). The CDR3 length is 16 residues. Germline V lookup: CDR1 MNHEY, CDR2 SMNVEV (reference sequence). V was shortened by 0 bases and J by 10 bases, with 18 bases between the two germline ends. CDR3 coding DNA: TGTGCCAGCAGTTTATCGATAGGACAGCCCGAAAGAAAACTGTTTTTT. Translated: CASSLSIGQPERKLFF. The whole variable domain, remainder taken from reference TRBV27 and TRBJ1-4, is EAQVTQNPRYLITVTGKKLTVTCSQNMNHEYMSWYRQDPGLGLRQIYYSMNVEVTDKGDVPEGYKVSRKEKRNFPLILESPSPNQTSLYFCASSLSIGQPERKLFFGSGTQLSVL.

The V call is TRBV29-1, the J call TRBJ1-5, with a possible D match to TRBD1 (5 bases). The V and J ends lost 7 bases and 7 bases respectively, with 17 bases between them. The germline CDR1 and CDR2 sequences are SQVTM and ANQGSEA. The CDR3 runs 13 residues. The CDR3 loop reads CSAQWGVGQPQHF. The CDR3 nucleotides read TGCAGCGCCCAGTGGGGCGTGGGCCAGCCCCAGCATTTT.